These 26 T cell receptor beta chains originate from one sample sequenced in a study of T cell changes during pregnancy in multiple sclerosis. Generated by immunoSEQ multiplex PCR, the TCRdb table keeps only in-frame clones and is missing some. This sample has more than 65,000 clones, with over 80% found just once. The starting material was peripheral blood, obtained in the first trimester of pregnancy. These TCRs come from a female donor with multiple sclerosis, enrolled in a pregnancy study.

The chain carries TRBV14 and TRBJ2-1; 12 nucleotides align to TRBD2. CDR3 size: 15 residues. Germline CDR1 and CDR2: SGHDN and FVKESK. Losses at the gene ends were 4 bases for V and 5 bases for J; bases not matched to a gene: 3. This CDR3 is CASSPWTSGDNEQFF. The CDR3, as DNA: TGTGCCAGCAGCCCGTGGACTAGCGGGGACAATGAGCAGTTCTTC.

The chain has TRBV4-3 and TRBJ1-5; 8 bases fit TRBD1. The CDR3 sequence is 15 residues long. The germline CDR1 and CDR2 sequences are LGHNA and YSLEER. J lost 5 bases, V lost 1 base, and 4 bases had no gene match. The CDR3: CASSQGQGTYQPQHF. CDR3 in DNA: TGCGCCAGCAGCCAAGGACAGGGGACTTATCAGCCCCAGCATTTT.

This chain uses TRBV9 with TRBJ2-2; no reliable D call. Trimming shortened V by 3 bases and J by 5 bases, and 8 bases separated the two germline ends. Germline CDR1 SGDLS, CDR2 YYNGEE. This CDR3 has 13 residues. The CDR3 nucleotides read TGTGCCAGCAGCGCCCCCCTTACCGGGGAGCTGTTTTTT. This codes for CASSAPLTGELFF.

J is TRBJ2-1 and V is TRBV5-1, with D perhaps TRBD2 (6 bases). Germline V gene data show CDR1 as SGHRS and CDR2 as YFSETQ. The CDR3 covers 17 residues. Trimming pared 5 bases from V and 0 bases from J, leaving 18 bases between. The CDR3 spells CASRLEIAESSYNEQFF. DNA of the CDR3: TGCGCCAGCAGGCTAGAAATAGCGGAAAGCTCCTACAATGAGCAGTTCTTC. Drawing the rest from reference TRBV5-1 and TRBJ2-1, the complete variable domain is KAGVTQTPRYLIKTRGQQVTLSCSPISGHRSVSWYQQTPGQGLQFLFEYFSETQRNKGNFPGRFSGRQFSNSRSEMNVSTLELGDSALYLCASRLEIAESSYNEQFFGPGTRLTVL.

The gene calls are TRBV18 and TRBJ1-1, with D maybe TRBD1 (6 bases). With 0 bases removed from V and 6 bases from J, the gap between germline ends came to 14 bases. The V gene's germline CDR1 is KGHSH and CDR2 LQKENI. The CDR3 extends over 15 amino acids. This chain's CDR3 is CASSPPGTGYAEAFF. CDR3 in DNA: TGTGCCAGCTCACCACCGGGAACAGGGTACGCTGAAGCTTTCTTT. The whole variable domain, filled in from reference TRBV18 and TRBJ1-1, reads NAGVMQNPRHLVRRRGQEARLRCSPMKGHSHVYWYRQLPEEGLKFMVYLQKENIIDESGMPKERFSAEFPKEGPSILRIQQVVRGDSAAYFCASSPPGTGYAEAFFGQGTRLTVV.

The rearrangement uses TRBV12-5 and TRBJ1-1, with D possibly being TRBD1 (5 bases). Germline CDR1 reads LGHNT; CDR2 reads FRNRAP. V was trimmed by 3 bases and J by 8 bases, leaving 10 bases between them. This CDR3 region has 12 residues. CDR3 DNA: TGTGCTAGTGGTTTAGGGCCAGGGGAAGCTTTCTTT. Translating it yields CASGLGPGEAFF. Full variable domain (outside the CDR3, taken from reference TRBV12-5 and TRBJ1-1): DARVTQTPRHKVTEMGQEVTMRCQPILGHNTVFWYRQTMMQGLELLAYFRNRAPLDDSGMPKDRFSAEMPDATLATLKIQPSEPRDSAVYFCASGLGPGEAFFGQGTRLTVV.

V and J are TRBV28 and TRBJ2-3; D is possibly TRBD1 (5 bases). This CDR3 comprises 12 residues. Germline assignment: CDR1 MDHEN and CDR2 SYDVKM. The V end was cut by 3 bases, the J end by 9 bases, with 10 bases between. CDR3 protein: CASSLGRRTQYF. CDR3 nucleotide sequence: TGTGCCAGCAGTTTGGGGCGGCGCACGCAGTATTTT.

The CDR3 is CASSRQVDNEKLFF. CDR3 coding DNA: TGTGCCAGCAGCCGTCAGGTTGATAATGAAAAACTGTTTTTT. This rearrangement joins TRBV4-2 to TRBJ1-4, with D unclear. V was pared by 4 bases and J by 4 bases, with 10 bases between. This CDR3 has 14 amino acids. Germline CDR1 and CDR2: LGHNA and YNFKEQ.

The V gene is TRBV2, the J gene TRBJ2-7; 9 positions match TRBD1. V dropped 7 bases and J dropped 4; count of bases not matched to a gene: 8. The CDR3 length is 14 residues. In germline, CDR1 is SNHLY, CDR2 FYNNEI. CDR3 DNA: TGTGCCAGCATGGTGACAGGGGGTCCGTACGAGCAGTACTTC. It translates to CASMVTGGPYEQYF.

CDR3 nucleotide sequence: TGTGCCAGCAGTGAATGGACAGGGGGCGTCAGGGGTGAAAAACTGTTTTTT. This gives the protein CASSEWTGGVRGEKLFF. This sequence joins TRBV25-1 and TRBJ1-4; 11 nucleotides agree with TRBD1. The CDR3 is 17 residues long. From germline, CDR1 is MGHDK and CDR2 SYGVNS. J gave up 7 bases and V 1 base, and 8 bases lay outside the gene matches.

The chain joins TRBV29-1 to TRBJ2-1, with 12 nucleotides matching TRBD2. V was clipped by 7 bases and J by 6 bases; unmatched bases: 1. This CDR3 has 12 amino acids. CDR1 is SQVTM and CDR2 is ANQGSEA in the germline V gene. CDR3 DNA sequence: TGCAGCGCACTAGCGGGAGGCAATGAGCAGTTCTTC. Translated: CSALAGGNEQFF.

The CDR3: CASSPSQDEQYF. CDR3 bases: TGTGCCAGCAGCCCTTCGCAGGACGAGCAGTACTTC. The chain combines TRBV7-2 with TRBJ2-7; D gene uncertain. The CDR3 has 12 amino acids. CDR1 is SGHTA, CDR2 FQGNSA, per germline. The V end was cut by 5 bases, the J end by 5 bases, with 10 bases between.

The J gene is TRBJ2-1, the V gene TRBV7-9, with 9 bases aligning to TRBD2. V dropped 0 bases and J dropped 6; count of bases not matched to a gene: 9. Germline values: CDR1 SEHNR, CDR2 FQNEAQ (reference sequence). The CDR3 sequence is 17 residues long. CDR3 amino acids: CASSLAISGGVGNEQFF. The CDR3 DNA sequence: TGTGCCAGCAGCTTAGCGATTAGCGGGGGAGTCGGCAATGAGCAGTTCTTC.

The J gene is TRBJ1-5, the V gene TRBV6-1, with 9 bases that match TRBD1. Germline trimming cut 6 bases from V and 1 base from J; bases unmatched to any gene: 4. The V gene's germline CDR1 is MNHNS and CDR2 SASEGT. CDR3 length equals 15 residues. The CDR3 loop reads CASRDRGYSNQPQHF. In DNA, the CDR3 is TGTGCCAGCAGGGACAGGGGATACAGCAATCAGCCCCAGCATTTT.

The CDR3, as DNA: TGCGCCAGCAGCTTGGGGGTCAGGATACCGACCCTCTATGGCTACACCTTC. It encodes CASSLGVRIPTLYGYTF. The chain links TRBV5-1 to TRBJ1-2; D not resolved. Germline V gene data show CDR1 as SGHRS and CDR2 as YFSETQ. V lost 0 bases and J 4 bases, leaving 19 bases between the germline ends. This CDR3 comprises 17 residues.

In its sample, this clone was seen once. The genes are TRBV2 and TRBJ1-5, with TRBD1 matching over 10 bases. CDR3 length: 16 residues. Germline V CDR1 and CDR2: SNHLY, FYNNEI. J was trimmed by 6 bases and V by 2 bases; bases with no gene match: 7. The CDR3 sequence: CASSELWTGGSQPQHF. As DNA, the CDR3 is TGTGCCAGCAGTGAATTATGGACAGGGGGAAGTCAGCCCCAGCATTTT.

The chain links TRBV4-2 to TRBJ1-1, with TRBD1 matching over 10 bases. CDR1 LGHNA and CDR2 YNFKEQ come from the germline V gene. CDR3 length: 15 amino acids. Germline trimming cut 1 base from V and 4 bases from J; bases unmatched to any gene: 3. In DNA form, the CDR3 reads TGTGCCAGCAGCCAAGGTGGACAGGGGGGCACTGAAGCTTTCTTT. Translated, it gives CASSQGGQGGTEAFF.

This clone was counted once. V is TRBV7-2 and J is TRBJ2-3; D possibly corresponds to TRBD2 (6 bases). The CDR3 length is 14 residues. The V end was cut by 3 bases, the J end by 5 bases, with 12 bases between. Germline assignment: CDR1 SGHTA and CDR2 FQGNSA. The chain's CDR3 is CASSFAGPIDTQYF. CDR3 coding DNA: TGTGCCAGCAGCTTTGCGGGACCCATAGATACGCAGTATTTT.

The rearrangement uses TRBV5-4 and TRBJ2-6; D is uncertain. The CDR3 runs to 14 residues. Germline V gene data show CDR1 as SGHNT and CDR2 as YYREEE (reference sequence). The V and J ends lost 0 bases and 5 bases respectively, with 6 bases between them. As DNA, the CDR3 is TGTGCCAGCAGCTTGGAACACCGGGCCAACGTCCTGACTTTC. This translates into CASSLEHRANVLTF. Together with reference TRBV5-4 and TRBJ2-6, the CDR3 gives the full variable domain: ETGVTQSPTHLIKTRGQQVTLRCSSQSGHNTVSWYQQALGQGPQFIFQYYREEENGRGNFPPRFSGLQFPNYSSELNVNALELDDSALYLCASSLEHRANVLTFGAGSRLTVL.

V is TRBV9 and J is TRBJ2-7, with 7 bases fitting TRBD1. Germline trimming cut 4 bases from V and 2 bases from J; bases unmatched to any gene: 6. CDR1 is SGDLS, CDR2 YYNGEE, per germline. The CDR3 extends over 14 amino acids. The CDR3 DNA reads TGTGCCAGCAGCACCCTTGGGACAGCCTACGAGCAGTACTTC. This sequence encodes CASSTLGTAYEQYF.

The chain combines TRBV5-4 with TRBJ2-2; 9 nucleotides match TRBD1. This CDR3 is 16 amino acids long. V was pared by 0 bases and J by 5 bases, with 5 bases of the junction left unmatched. CDR1 is SGHNT, CDR2 YYREEE, per germline (reference sequence). The CDR3 DNA sequence: TGTGCCAGCAGCTTGGATGAGACAGGGGGTACCGGGGAGCTGTTTTTT. Protein sequence: CASSLDETGGTGELFF.

The gene calls are TRBV9 and TRBJ1-2, with 8 bases identical to TRBD1. V gave up 4 bases and J gave up 4 bases; unmatched junction bases: 6. This CDR3 is built from 14 residues. From germline, CDR1 is SGDLS and CDR2 YYNGEE. CDR3: CASSPRTGFYGYTF. In DNA, the CDR3 is TGTGCCAGCAGCCCCCGGACAGGGTTCTATGGCTACACCTTC.

The V gene is TRBV7-2, the J gene TRBJ2-1; 7 bases map to TRBD2. Germline CDR1 is SGHTA and CDR2 is FQGNSA. Losses at the gene ends were 4 bases for V and 3 bases for J; bases not matched to a gene: 0. The CDR3 covers 13 residues. DNA of the CDR3: TGTGCCAGCAGCTGGACTAGCTACAATGAGCAGTTCTTC. Amino acid sequence: CASSWTSYNEQFF.

This clone was counted a few times. The V and J genes are TRBV9 and TRBJ2-7, with TRBD2 matching over 11 bases. This CDR3 comprises 17 residues. Germline-derived CDR1 and CDR2 are SGDLS and YYNGEE. J was trimmed by 1 base and V by 0 bases; bases with no gene match: 6. The CDR3, as DNA: TGTGCCAGCAGCGTAGATCCCACTAGCGGGAGTTCCTACGAGCAGTACTTC. Translated, it gives CASSVDPTSGSSYEQYF.

The chain recombines TRBV7-3 with TRBJ1-1, with D maybe TRBD1 (6 bases). Looked up from germline, CDR1 is SGHTA and CDR2 is FQGTGA. Between the trimmed V and J ends, which lost 5 bases and 4 bases, there was a span of 14 bases. This CDR3 is built from 14 residues. The CDR3 spells CASSPQGTGTEAFF. The CDR3 DNA reads as TGTGCCAGCAGCCCTCAGGGGACGGGCACTGAAGCTTTCTTT.

The chain combines TRBV5-5 with TRBJ2-2, with 7 bases identical to TRBD1. The CDR3 runs 17 residues. With V trimmed by 3 bases and J by 5 bases, 13 bases remained unmatched. Germline V lookup: CDR1 SGHKS, CDR2 YYEKEE (reference sequence). The CDR3 coding sequence is TGTGCCAGCAGCTCTTTGGAAGGGGGCCCCTTGACCGGGGAGCTGTTTTTT. Translation: CASSSLEGGPLTGELFF.